A single sample is the source of the 13 T cell receptor beta chains below, sequenced in a study of blood T cell repertoires in COVID-19. Clones were read by immunoSEQ multiplex PCR, and TCRdb kept only the in-frame ones, dropping some. Of some 150,000 clones listed, just under 90% were seen once; the top ten hold around 8.3%. Material for sequencing was peripheral blood. These receptors were collected from a woman in her 50s with active or convalescent COVID-19.

The V and J genes are TRBV6-6 and TRBJ1-2; D gene uncertain. V was clipped by 6 bases and J by 6 bases, with 11 bases between them. The CDR3 has 12 residues. Germline V gene sequence: CDR1 MNHNY, CDR2 SVGAGI (reference sequence). CDR3: CASSPRVDGYTF. DNA for the CDR3: TGTGCCAGCAGCCCGCGAGTCGATGGCTACACCTTC.

This chain uses TRBV5-8 with TRBJ1-6; 9 bases fit TRBD1. V was pared by 2 bases and J by 10 bases, with 7 bases of the junction left unmatched. The length of the CDR3 is 15 residues. Germline V gene data show CDR1 as SGHTS and CDR2 as YDEGEE. CDR3 sequence (DNA): TGTGCCAGCAGCTTTACAGGGGGCGTGAGATCACCCCTCCACTTT. Amino acids: CASSFTGGVRSPLHF.

This chain uses TRBV28 with TRBJ2-6; D perhaps matches TRBD1 (5 bases). The V end lost 4 bases, the J end lost 2 bases, and 12 bases lay between the germline ends. CDR3 length: 16 residues. Germline assignment: CDR1 MDHEN and CDR2 SYDVKM. The CDR3 DNA reads as TGTGCCAGCAGTTCCCCTCCAGGGACTGGGGCCAACGTCCTGACTTTC. Translating it yields CASSSPPGTGANVLTF.

The rearrangement links TRBV27 to TRBJ1-5; possibly TRBD1 for D (6 bases). CDR3 length equals 14 residues. Germline V CDR1 and CDR2: MNHEY, SMNVEV (reference sequence). V lost 3 bases and J lost 6, with 12 bases in between. CDR3 coding DNA: TGTGCCAGCAGTTTGCGGGGGGCAGGTCAGCCCCAGCATTTT. Amino acids: CASSLRGAGQPQHF.

The J gene is TRBJ2-1, the V gene TRBV13; 10 bases align to TRBD2. CDR3 length equals 18 residues. The V gene's germline CDR1 is PRHDT and CDR2 FYEKMQ (reference sequence). Trimming took 5 bases from V and 8 from J; bases not matched to a gene: 18. CDR3 residues: CASSHRGPLAGEGYEQFF. As DNA, the CDR3 is TGTGCCAGCAGCCATCGCGGTCCCCTAGCGGGAGAGGGCTATGAGCAGTTCTTC.

The chain joins TRBV4-1 to TRBJ2-3; 10 positions agree with TRBD2. The CDR3 extends over 15 amino acids. With 0 bases clipped from V and 10 bases from J, the junction kept 7 bases outside the gene matches. Germline CDR1 reads MGHRA; CDR2 reads YSYEKL. Written as DNA, the CDR3 is TGCGCCAGCAGCCAAGACCTAGCGGGAGTGGACTCGCAGTATTTT. Translated, it gives CASSQDLAGVDSQYF.

The chain recombines TRBV7-9 with TRBJ2-7; D might be TRBD1 (6 bases). V lost 5 bases and J 7 bases, leaving 21 bases between the germline ends. Germline assignment: CDR1 SEHNR and CDR2 FQNEAQ (reference sequence). This CDR3 is 15 amino acids long. The CDR3 DNA reads as TGTGCCAGCAGCGAAGGGGCAGGGGCTGCTTGGGAGCAGTACTTC. It specifies CASSEGAGAAWEQYF.

J is TRBJ1-1 and V is TRBV11-2; D is unresolved. Germline values: CDR1 SGHAT, CDR2 FQNNGV. The CDR3 is 15 residues long. V dropped 1 base and J dropped 1 base, with 10 bases sitting between them. The DNA of the CDR3 is TGTGCCAGCAGCTTAGCCCTTGTTAGGAACACTGAAGCTTTCTTT. It translates to CASSLALVRNTEAFF.

This clone has a handful of counts. This chain connects TRBV3-1 (or the pseudogene TRBV3-2) to TRBJ2-5, with 7 bases aligning to TRBD2. After removal of 0 bases from V and 4 bases from J, the junction contained 8 bases not matched to a gene. Germline values: CDR1 LGHDT, CDR2 YNNKEL (reference sequence). The CDR3 length is 16 residues. The CDR3 DNA sequence: TGTGCCAGCAGCCAAGAGGATGGGAGGGGCGGAGAGACCCAGTACTTC. As protein: CASSQEDGRGGETQYF.

The rearrangement links TRBV5-1 to TRBJ2-2; TRBD1 is a possible D gene (5 bases). Per germline, CDR1 SGHRS and CDR2 YFSETQ. This CDR3 region has 16 residues. V was clipped by 0 bases and J by 1 base, with 10 bases between them. The CDR3 DNA reads TGCGCCAGCAGCTTGGGACAGACACTGAACACCGGGGAGCTGTTTTTT. This codes for CASSLGQTLNTGELFF.

The chain combines TRBV6-2 or TRBV6-3 with TRBJ1-5; 7 bases line up with TRBD1. V lost 6 bases to trimming and J lost 4 bases; unmatched junction nucleotides: 9. The CDR3 contains 15 residues. Per germline, CDR1 MNHEY and CDR2 SVGEGT. Here the CDR3 DNA reads TGTGCCAGCAGGCCTACCGGGACAGAAAATCAGCCCCAGCATTTT. Amino acids: CASRPTGTENQPQHF.

This chain links TRBV10-3 with TRBJ1-3; no definite D call. This CDR3 is built from 17 residues. Germline assignment: CDR1 ENHRY and CDR2 SYGVKD. Trimming removed 5 bases from V and 2 bases from J, with 19 bases in between. Here the CDR3 reads CAISYREPIVAGNTIYF. The CDR3 DNA is TGTGCCATCAGTTACCGGGAGCCAATCGTAGCTGGAAACACCATATATTTT.

The chain carries TRBV7-9 and TRBJ1-4, with TRBD1 identical over 11 bases. The V gene end was trimmed by 5 bases and the J gene end by 3 bases; junction bases not matched to a gene: 5. This CDR3 comprises 16 residues. The germline V gene encodes CDR1 SEHNR and CDR2 FQNEAQ (reference sequence). The CDR3 DNA sequence: TGTGCCAGCAGCCTTGGACAGGGGGCTTCTAATGAAAAACTGTTTTTT. Amino acid sequence: CASSLGQGASNEKLFF.